The rows below give T cell receptor beta chains drawn from one sample of a study of OX40 agonist ivuxolimab in advanced cancers. The method was immunoSEQ multiplex PCR; TCRdb's version includes in-frame clones alone and lacks a portion of them. The sample records more than 65,000 clones, approximately 88% being singletons. This specimen consisted of CD4+ or CD8+ T cells sorted from blood, obtained in a trial of the OX40 agonist ivuxolimab. Receptor source: an adult with an advanced solid tumor such as melanoma, head and neck, liver or kidney cancer. Each CDR3 is given with its conserved first and last residue. Each record gives: CDR3 protein, clone size, D gene, V gene, J gene. A D gene is named only where the DNA matches it firmly. Size is stated for part of the rows, as once, few or many counts, or as a class when the clone is expanded.

CDR3: CASSLGTSTDTQYF; size: -; D: -; V: TRBV5-1; J: TRBJ2-3
CDR3: CASSSQVAGGLDEQFF; size: -; D: TRBD2; V: TRBV28; J: TRBJ2-1
CDR3: CASSLIPGLGTDTQYF; size: -; D: TRBD2; V: TRBV5-5; J: TRBJ2-3
CDR3: CASSLQGTNTEAFF; size: once; D: -; V: TRBV11-3; J: TRBJ1-1
CDR3: CASSLLVPPYEQYF; size: -; D: -; V: TRBV28; J: TRBJ2-7
CDR3: CASSGTEPYEQYF; size: medium-sized; D: -; V: TRBV18; J: TRBJ2-7
CDR3: CASSSLGTGTDTQYF; size: -; D: TRBD1; V: TRBV28; J: TRBJ2-3
CDR3: CASSLEVARVGTEAFF; size: -; D: -; V: TRBV5-1; J: TRBJ1-1
CDR3: CASSERRQGNTEAFF; size: -; D: TRBD1; V: TRBV6-1; J: TRBJ1-1
CDR3: CASSPGQGVRAFF; size: -; D: TRBD1; V: TRBV11-2; J: TRBJ1-1
CDR3: CASSIAAGYTF; size: once; D: -; V: TRBV19; J: TRBJ1-2
CDR3: CASSLLTLNGYTF; size: -; D: -; V: TRBV5-6; J: TRBJ1-2
CDR3: CASTNSGNTIYF; size: -; D: -; V: TRBV6-5; J: TRBJ1-3
CDR3: CASSKDRRVSTGNTIYF; size: -; D: -; V: TRBV21-1; J: TRBJ1-3
CDR3: CASSEIKQGLSGTNEKLFF; size: -; D: -; V: TRBV6-1; J: TRBJ1-4
CDR3: CASGLATTTDTQYF; size: -; D: TRBD2; V: TRBV2; J: TRBJ2-3
CDR3: CASSLVAGGLNEQFF; size: -; D: TRBD2; V: TRBV5-1; J: TRBJ2-1
CDR3: CASSQPGQLNEKLFF; size: -; D: TRBD1; V: TRBV4-1; J: TRBJ1-4
CDR3: CASSNSGGLNREQFF; size: -; D: TRBD2; V: TRBV5-1; J: TRBJ2-1
CDR3: CASSLLSGGAGELFF; size: -; D: TRBD2; V: TRBV7-6; J: TRBJ2-2
CDR3: CASSYSGGGGNQPQHF; size: -; D: -; V: TRBV6-5; J: TRBJ1-5
CDR3: CARGDVVDTQYF; size: -; D: -; V: TRBV2; J: TRBJ2-3
CDR3: CASSQLGGVGTEAFF; size: -; D: -; V: TRBV4-2; J: TRBJ1-1
CDR3: CSGDGGTDTQYF; size: -; D: -; V: TRBV29-1; J: TRBJ2-3
CDR3: CASSTGTREQFF; size: -; D: -; V: TRBV19; J: TRBJ2-1
CDR3: CATYRPGANTGELFF; size: once; D: -; V: TRBV10-3; J: TRBJ2-2
CDR3: CASSAAGPNQPQHF; size: few; D: -; V: TRBV7-9; J: TRBJ1-5
CDR3: CASRPAGTGGLGTQYF; size: once; D: TRBD1; V: TRBV7-2; J: TRBJ2-3
CDR3: CASSFAGTGTDTQYF; size: -; D: TRBD1; V: TRBV5-1; J: TRBJ2-3
CDR3: CASTAGPSYEQYF; size: -; D: -; V: TRBV6-6; J: TRBJ2-7
CDR3: CASSKLCQGVGELFF; size: -; D: -; V: TRBV21-1; J: TRBJ2-2
CDR3: CASSSPRQPQHF; size: -; D: -; V: TRBV7-8; J: TRBJ1-5
CDR3: CASSLSTGGVGTQYF; size: -; D: TRBD2; V: TRBV7-3; J: TRBJ2-3
CDR3: CASKDGSDSPLHF; size: few; D: -; V: TRBV21-1; J: TRBJ1-6
CDR3: CATSRYGLAGGRPYNEQFF; size: -; D: TRBD2; V: TRBV15; J: TRBJ2-1
CDR3: CASSLGGSSSYNEQFF; size: -; D: -; V: TRBV5-4; J: TRBJ2-1
CDR3: CASRFQISSYEQYF; size: -; D: -; V: TRBV19; J: TRBJ2-7
CDR3: CASSLLYPHSPLHF; size: -; D: -; V: TRBV28; J: TRBJ1-6
CDR3: CAIRRGGGYQETQYF; size: -; D: TRBD2; V: TRBV10-3; J: TRBJ2-5
CDR3: CASSLGFGYTF; size: -; D: -; V: TRBV5-1; J: TRBJ1-2
CDR3: CASRVGGATDTQYF; size: -; D: -; V: TRBV27; J: TRBJ2-3
CDR3: CASSEVGRAGNQPQHF; size: -; D: -; V: TRBV10-2; J: TRBJ1-5
CDR3: CASSPSTGWNTEAFF; size: -; D: TRBD1; V: TRBV18; J: TRBJ1-1
CDR3: CASSSPVPTSDAFF; size: -; D: -; V: TRBV7-9; J: TRBJ1-1
CDR3: CASSLGRGNQPQHF; size: few; D: TRBD1; V: TRBV11-2; J: TRBJ1-5
CDR3: CASSLGYEQYF; size: -; D: -; V: TRBV28; J: TRBJ2-7
CDR3: CASSQIDREKGYTF; size: -; D: TRBD1; V: TRBV4-2; J: TRBJ1-2
CDR3: CSAADRTEQYF; size: -; D: -; V: TRBV20-1; J: TRBJ2-7
CDR3: CASSAGIGGQPQHF; size: -; D: -; V: TRBV18; J: TRBJ1-5
CDR3: CASSGVRVGNTQYF; size: -; D: -; V: TRBV2; J: TRBJ2-3